A selection of T cell receptor beta chains follows, all from one sample in a study of T cells in Graves' hyperthyroidism and ophthalmopathy. In TCRdb, the multiplex PCR reads were re-called with MiXCR into one record per CDR3 protein. The profile shows 700,000 or so distinct CDR3 sequences, around 15% of them singletons. The sample was blood. The source of these receptors is a man younger than 35 with Graves' hyperthyroidism. Each CDR3 is given with its conserved first and last residue. The order of the fields is V gene, D gene, J gene, clone size, CDR3 protein, CDR3 DNA. A D gene is named only where the DNA matches it firmly. The size field is filled for only some rows; it gives once, few, many or a size class.

V: TRBV28
D: .
J: TRBJ1-2
size: .
CDR3: CASSYGQQNYGYTF
DNA: TGTGCCAGCAGTTATGGACAGCAAAACTATGGCTACACCTTC

V: TRBV7-9
D: .
J: TRBJ2-2
size: few
CDR3: CASTPRVFF
DNA: TGTGCCAGCACCCCCCGGGTGTTTTTT

V: TRBV18
D: .
J: TRBJ2-7
size: many
CDR3: CASSPLGEFLQYF
DNA: TGTGCCAGCTCACCACTGGGGGAGTTTTTGCAGTACTTC

V: TRBV6-1
D: .
J: TRBJ2-5
size: many
CDR3: CASSLDPRETQYF
DNA: TGTGCCAGCAGCCTTGATCCCCGGGAGACCCAGTACTTC

V: TRBV3-1
D: TRBD1
J: TRBJ2-2
size: .
CDR3: CASSQTGIGELFF
DNA: TGTGCCAGCAGCCAGACAGGGATCGGGGAGCTGTTTTTT

V: TRBV9
D: .
J: TRBJ2-2
size: few
CDR3: CASSVAQPPGELFF
DNA: TGTGCCAGCAGCGTAGCCCAACCCCCCGGGGAGCTGTTTTTT

V: TRBV18
D: .
J: TRBJ2-3
size: many
CDR3: CASSLAWGDTDTQYF
DNA: TGTGCCAGCTCACTCGCATGGGGGGACACAGATACGCAGTATTTT

V: TRBV30
D: .
J: TRBJ1-2
size: many
CDR3: CAWSAGNYGYTF
DNA: TGTGCCTGGAGTGCAGGAAACTATGGCTACACCTTC

V: TRBV10-3
D: TRBD1
J: TRBJ1-2
size: .
CDR3: CATSGTDNYGYTF
DNA: TGTGCCACCAGTGGGACAGATAACTATGGCTACACCTTC

V: TRBV11-3
D: TRBD2
J: TRBJ2-1
size: .
CDR3: CASSLDRASGRERLEFEQFF
DNA: TGTGCCAGCAGCTTAGATCGAGCTAGCGGGAGGGAAAGGTTGGAATTTGAGCAGTTCTTC

V: TRBV25-1
D: .
J: TRBJ1-2
size: few
CDR3: CASSESGANYGYTF
DNA: TGTGCCAGCAGTGAATCAGGAGCTAACTATGGCTACACCTTC

V: TRBV24-1
D: .
J: TRBJ2-3
size: .
CDR3: CATSDLASRTGTQYF
DNA: TGTGCCACCAGTGACCTAGCGAGTCGCACAGGTACGCAGTATTTT

V: TRBV7-2
D: .
J: TRBJ2-1
size: .
CDR3: CASVRQTYYNEQFF
DNA: TGTGCCAGCGTTAGACAGACATACTACAATGAGCAGTTCTTC

V: TRBV2
D: .
J: TRBJ1-1
size: many
CDR3: CASSRRHTEAFF
DNA: TGTGCCAGCAGTCGAAGGCACACTGAAGCTTTCTTT

V: TRBV24-1
D: .
J: TRBJ2-1
size: few
CDR3: CATSAERRGKRFF
DNA: TGTGCCACCAGTGCCGAAAGGAGGGGAAAACGGTTCTTC

V: TRBV20-1
D: TRBD2
J: TRBJ2-3
size: many
CDR3: CSARRMASGRLSTDTQYF
DNA: TGCAGTGCCAGGAGGATGGCTAGCGGGAGGCTTAGCACAGATACGCAGTATTTT

V: TRBV2
D: TRBD2
J: TRBJ2-5
size: many
CDR3: CASSGGLAGGKTQYF
DNA: TGTGCCAGCAGCGGGGGACTAGCGGGAGGAAAGACCCAGTACTTC

V: TRBV2
D: .
J: TRBJ2-7
size: many
CDR3: CASSTEWVASYEQYF
DNA: TGTGCCAGCAGCACCGAGTGGGTAGCCTCCTACGAGCAGTACTTC

V: TRBV20-1
D: TRBD2
J: TRBJ2-5
size: .
CDR3: CSGERSGGETQYF
DNA: TGCAGTGGTGAGCGATCGGGAGGAGAGACCCAGTACTTC

V: TRBV10-3
D: .
J: TRBJ2-5
size: few
CDR3: CAISESQQFVETQYF
DNA: TGTGCCATCAGTGAGTCCCAACAATTCGTGGAGACCCAGTACTTC

V: TRBV6-7
D: TRBD2
J: TRBJ2-1
size: .
CDR3: CASREREIHNEQFF
DNA: TGTGCCAGCAGAGAGCGGGAGATCCACAATGAGCAGTTCTTC

V: TRBV28
D: TRBD1
J: TRBJ1-5
size: few
CDR3: CASRRQGANNQPQHF
DNA: TGTGCCAGCAGGCGACAGGGGGCCAACAATCAGCCCCAGCATTTT

V: TRBV29-1
D: TRBD1
J: TRBJ1-2
size: many
CDR3: CSVPGQAYGYTF
DNA: TGCAGCGTCCCGGGACAGGCGTATGGCTACACCTTC

V: TRBV29-1
D: TRBD1
J: TRBJ1-1
size: .
CDR3: CSAGYRGGTEAFF
DNA: TGCAGCGCTGGATACAGGGGCGGCACTGAAGCTTTCTTT

V: TRBV6-1
D: .
J: TRBJ2-7
size: few
CDR3: CASSLGHPRGTYEQYF
DNA: TGTGCCAGCAGCCTGGGACACCCGAGGGGGACCTACGAGCAGTACTTC

V: TRBV4-1
D: .
J: TRBJ2-1
size: .
CDR3: CASSERRWTAYNEQFF
DNA: TGCGCCAGCAGCGAACGCCGTTGGACAGCCTACAATGAGCAGTTCTTC

V: TRBV5-6
D: TRBD2
J: TRBJ2-5
size: .
CDR3: CASSQLAGGLQETQYF
DNA: TGTGCCAGCAGCCAACTAGCGGGAGGTCTCCAAGAGACCCAGTACTTC

V: TRBV5-1
D: TRBD1
J: TRBJ2-7
size: many
CDR3: CASSPPGQNYEQYF
DNA: TGCGCCAGCAGCCCCCCGGGACAGAACTACGAGCAGTACTTC

V: TRBV27
D: .
J: TRBJ2-6
size: many
CDR3: CASSRLSGANVLTF
DNA: TGTGCCAGCAGCCGCCTCTCTGGGGCCAACGTCCTGACTTTC

V: TRBV28
D: .
J: TRBJ2-7
size: .
CDR3: CARPSTSSYEQYF
DNA: TGTGCCAGACCATCGACGAGCTCCTACGAGCAGTACTTC

V: TRBV10-3
D: TRBD2
J: TRBJ2-1
size: many
CDR3: CATLAGDVDEQFF
DNA: TGTGCCACACTAGCGGGAGATGTAGATGAGCAGTTCTTC

V: TRBV28
D: .
J: TRBJ2-7
size: few
CDR3: CASSPGSYVSYEQYF
DNA: TGTGCCAGCAGTCCTGGGTCGTATGTTTCCTACGAGCAGTACTTC

V: TRBV24-1
D: .
J: TRBJ2-1
size: few
CDR3: CATSDSFRARRSYNEQFF
DNA: TGTGCCACCAGTGATTCTTTCCGAGCGCGGAGGTCCTACAATGAGCAGTTCTTC

V: TRBV20-1
D: .
J: TRBJ1-1
size: many
CDR3: CSAPRGTEAFF
DNA: TGCAGTGCGCCGAGGGGCACTGAAGCTTTCTTT

V: TRBV10-3
D: .
J: TRBJ2-1
size: many
CDR3: CAIKESGGRDEQFF
DNA: TGTGCCATCAAAGAGTCCGGGGGCAGGGATGAGCAGTTCTTC

V: TRBV29-1
D: TRBD2
J: TRBJ2-1
size: many
CDR3: CSAKTGTSGKDEQFF
DNA: TGCAGCGCGAAAACCGGGACTAGCGGGAAGGATGAGCAGTTCTTC

V: TRBV7-8
D: .
J: TRBJ1-5
size: few
CDR3: CASSPRTTLIQPQHF
DNA: TGTGCCAGCAGCCCGAGGACCACCCTAATCCAGCCCCAGCATTTT

V: TRBV9
D: TRBD2
J: TRBJ2-3
size: .
CDR3: CASSVGGRSADTQYF
DNA: TGTGCCAGCAGCGTTGGCGGGAGATCGGCAGATACGCAGTATTTT

V: TRBV4-1
D: TRBD1
J: TRBJ1-5
size: few
CDR3: CASSQEGQPGQGVTGNQPQHF
DNA: TGCGCCAGCAGCCAAGAGGGACAGCCGGGACAGGGGGTTACGGGAAATCAGCCCCAGCATTTT

V: TRBV18
D: .
J: TRBJ1-6
size: few
CDR3: CASSPPGGVNSPLHF
DNA: TGTGCCAGCTCACCACCGGGCGGGGTGAATTCACCCCTCCACTTT

V: TRBV7-9
D: .
J: TRBJ2-5
size: few
CDR3: CVSGDTIETQYF
DNA: TGTGTCAGCGGGGACACTATCGAGACCCAGTACTTC

V: TRBV3-1
D: .
J: TRBJ1-1
size: .
CDR3: CASSSGLGEAFF
DNA: TGTGCCAGCAGCTCAGGACTGGGTGAAGCTTTCTTT

V: TRBV12-3/TRBV12-4
D: .
J: TRBJ1-1
size: .
CDR3: CASSPTGPTEAFF
DNA: TGTGCCAGCAGTCCTACCGGGCCCACTGAAGCTTTCTTT

V: TRBV5-1
D: .
J: TRBJ2-2
size: .
CDR3: CASTRGGESTGELFF
DNA: TGCGCCAGCACCCGAGGAGGGGAATCCACCGGGGAGCTGTTTTTT